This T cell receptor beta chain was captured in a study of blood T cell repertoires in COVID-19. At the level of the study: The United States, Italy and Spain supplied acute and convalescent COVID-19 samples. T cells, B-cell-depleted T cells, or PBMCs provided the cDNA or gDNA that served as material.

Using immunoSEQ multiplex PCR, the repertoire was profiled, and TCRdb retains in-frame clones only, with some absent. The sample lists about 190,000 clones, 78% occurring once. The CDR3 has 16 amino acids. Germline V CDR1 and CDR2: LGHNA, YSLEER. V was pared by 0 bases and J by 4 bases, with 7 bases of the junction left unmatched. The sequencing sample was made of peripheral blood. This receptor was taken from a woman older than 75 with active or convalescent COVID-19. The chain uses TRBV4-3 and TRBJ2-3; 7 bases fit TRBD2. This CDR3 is CASSQEPGRGSDTQYF. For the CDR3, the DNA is TGCGCCAGCAGCCAAGAACCCGGGCGGGGGTCAGATACGCAGTATTTT.